Shown below are 6 T cell receptor beta chains from a single sample sequenced in a study of blood T cell repertoires in COVID-19. Assay used: immunoSEQ multiplex PCR; TCRdb lists only in-frame clones, some missing. The sample consists of 230,000 or so clones, around 84% of them appearing once. Sequencing was done on a sample of peripheral blood. The receptors originated from a woman between 40 and 50 years old who had recovered from COVID-19.

To note about this clone: Other DNA sequences in the same sample also yield this CDR3. J is TRBJ1-1 and V is TRBV7-2, with a tentative D call TRBD1 (5 bases). This CDR3 contains 14 residues. With 3 bases removed from V and 1 base from J, the gap between germline ends came to 9 bases. Germline values: CDR1 SGHTA, CDR2 FQGNSA. The CDR3 DNA follows: TGTGCCAGCAGCTTTCAGGGCTCGAACACTGAAGCTTTCTTT. Its translation: CASSFQGSNTEAFF.

The V gene is TRBV5-1, the J gene TRBJ2-5, with 12 nucleotides matching TRBD2. CDR3 length: 17 residues. Germline CDR1 and CDR2: SGHRS and YFSETQ. V shed 0 bases and J 5 bases; nucleotides not matched to a gene: 8. CDR3 bases: TGCGCCAGCAGCTTGGCCCCTAGCGGGGGGGCCTCGGAGACCCAGTACTTC. Amino acid sequence: CASSLAPSGGASETQYF.

This clone was seen only a few times. The V gene is TRBV4-1, the J gene TRBJ1-2, with 9 nucleotides matching TRBD1. CDR3 length: 15 amino acids. CDR1 is MGHRA and CDR2 is YSYEKL in the germline V gene. The V gene end was trimmed by 4 bases and the J gene end by 4 bases; junction bases not matched to a gene: 7. The CDR3 bases are TGCGCCAGCAGCCCCCAGACAGGGGGTCTCTATGGCTACACCTTC. Translating gives CASSPQTGGLYGYTF.

As concerns this clone: This sample also contains other DNA sequences that code for the same CDR3. The chain has TRBV18 and TRBJ2-7, with D possibly TRBD1 on 6 matching bases. The CDR3 is 13 residues long. The ends were cut back, 3 bases at V and 3 bases at J, with 9 bases in the middle. The germline CDR1 and CDR2 sequences are KGHSH and LQKENI. The CDR3 loop is CASSPGQNYEQYF. The CDR3 nucleotides read TGTGCCAGCTCACCGGGACAAAACTACGAGCAGTACTTC. Together with reference TRBV18 and TRBJ2-7, the CDR3 gives the full variable domain: NAGVMQNPRHLVRRRGQEARLRCSPMKGHSHVYWYRQLPEEGLKFMVYLQKENIIDESGMPKERFSAEFPKEGPSILRIQQVVRGDSAAYFCASSPGQNYEQYFGPGTRLTVT.

J is TRBJ1-1 and V is TRBV6-5; D not certain. Trimming removed 0 bases from V and 0 bases from J, with 8 bases in between. The CDR3 runs 15 residues. The germline gives CDR1 MNHEY, CDR2 SVGAGI. CDR3 protein: CASSYSGSMNTEAFF. In nucleotides, the CDR3 is TGTGCCAGCAGTTACTCGGGTAGCATGAACACTGAAGCTTTCTTT.

The rearrangement links TRBV5-5 to TRBJ1-1; D may be TRBD1 (6 bases). V lost 4 bases, J lost 11 bases, and 21 bases lay in between. The CDR3 has 14 amino acids. Germline-derived CDR1 and CDR2 are SGHKS and YYEKEE (reference sequence). The CDR3 nucleotides read TGTGCCAGCAGCCGTATCAACCAGGGGATAGGGGCTTTCTTT. Translating it yields CASSRINQGIGAFF. The whole variable domain, filled in from reference TRBV5-5 and TRBJ1-1, reads DAGVTQSPTHLIKTRGQQVTLRCSPISGHKSVSWYQQVLGQGPQFIFQYYEKEERGRGNFPDRFSARQFPNYSSELNVNALLLGDSALYLCASSRINQGIGAFFGQGTRLTVV.